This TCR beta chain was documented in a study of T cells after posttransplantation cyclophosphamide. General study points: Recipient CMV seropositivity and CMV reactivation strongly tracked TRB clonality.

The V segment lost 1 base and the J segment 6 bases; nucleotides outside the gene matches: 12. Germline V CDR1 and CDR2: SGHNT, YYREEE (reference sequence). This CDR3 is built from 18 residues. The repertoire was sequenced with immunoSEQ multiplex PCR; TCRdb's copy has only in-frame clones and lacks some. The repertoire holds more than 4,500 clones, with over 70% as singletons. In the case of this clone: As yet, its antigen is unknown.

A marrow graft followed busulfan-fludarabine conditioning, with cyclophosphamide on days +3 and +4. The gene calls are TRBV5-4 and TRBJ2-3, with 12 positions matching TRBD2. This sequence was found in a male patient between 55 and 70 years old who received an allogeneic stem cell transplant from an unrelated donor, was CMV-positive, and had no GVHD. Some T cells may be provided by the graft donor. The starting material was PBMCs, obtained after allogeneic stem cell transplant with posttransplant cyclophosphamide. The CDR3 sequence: CASSLSLSSGGAKDTQYF. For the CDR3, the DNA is TGTGCCAGCAGCTTGTCCTTGTCTAGCGGGGGGGCCAAGGATACGCAGTATTTT.